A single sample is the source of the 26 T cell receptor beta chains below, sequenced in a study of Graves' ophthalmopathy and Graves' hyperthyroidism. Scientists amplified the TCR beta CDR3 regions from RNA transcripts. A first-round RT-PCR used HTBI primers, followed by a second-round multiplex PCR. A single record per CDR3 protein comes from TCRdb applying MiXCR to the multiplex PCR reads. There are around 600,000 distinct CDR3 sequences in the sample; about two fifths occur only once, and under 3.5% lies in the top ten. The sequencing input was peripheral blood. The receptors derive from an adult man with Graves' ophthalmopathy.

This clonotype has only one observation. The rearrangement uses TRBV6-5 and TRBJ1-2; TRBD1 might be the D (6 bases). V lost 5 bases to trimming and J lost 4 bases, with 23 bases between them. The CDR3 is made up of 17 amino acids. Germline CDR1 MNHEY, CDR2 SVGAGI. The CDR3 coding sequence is TGTGCCAGCAGTCCCCGGGGGGCGAGGATAAGAATCTATGGCTACACCTTC. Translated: CASSPRGARIRIYGYTF.

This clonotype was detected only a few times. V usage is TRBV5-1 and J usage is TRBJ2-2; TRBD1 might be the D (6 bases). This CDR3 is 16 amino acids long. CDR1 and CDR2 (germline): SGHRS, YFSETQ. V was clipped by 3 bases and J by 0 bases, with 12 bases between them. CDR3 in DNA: TGCGCCAGCAGCTCTCCGACAGGCCCGAACACCGGGGAGCTGTTTTTT. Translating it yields CASSSPTGPNTGELFF.

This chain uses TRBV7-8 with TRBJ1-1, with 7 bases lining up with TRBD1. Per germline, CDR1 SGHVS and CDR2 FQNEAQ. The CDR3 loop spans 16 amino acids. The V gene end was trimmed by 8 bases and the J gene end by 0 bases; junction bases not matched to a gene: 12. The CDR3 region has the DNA TGTGCCAGCTCACCAACCCCAGGGGGGATGAACACTGAAGCTTTCTTT. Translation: CASSPTPGGMNTEAFF.

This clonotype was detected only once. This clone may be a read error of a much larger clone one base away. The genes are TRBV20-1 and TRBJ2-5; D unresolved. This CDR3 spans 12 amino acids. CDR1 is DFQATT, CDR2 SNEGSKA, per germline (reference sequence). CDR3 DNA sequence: TGCAGTGCTAGAGATAACCTAGAGATCCAGTACTTC. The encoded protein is CSARDNLEIQYF.

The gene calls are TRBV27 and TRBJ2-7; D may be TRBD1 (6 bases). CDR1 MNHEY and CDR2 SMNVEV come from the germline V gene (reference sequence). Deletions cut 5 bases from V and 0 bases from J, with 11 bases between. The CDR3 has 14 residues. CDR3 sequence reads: CASSLRGPSYEQYF. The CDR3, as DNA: TGTGCCAGCAGTCTCAGGGGCCCCTCCTACGAGCAGTACTTC.

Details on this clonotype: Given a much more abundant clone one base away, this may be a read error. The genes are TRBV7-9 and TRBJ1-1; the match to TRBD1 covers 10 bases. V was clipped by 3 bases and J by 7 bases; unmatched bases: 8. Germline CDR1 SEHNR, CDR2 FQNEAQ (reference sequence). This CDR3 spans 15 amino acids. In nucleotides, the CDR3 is TGTGCCAGCAGCTTGACAGGGGGCGCGTACATTGAAGCTTTCTTT. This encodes CASSLTGGAYIEAFF.

CDR3 DNA sequence: TGTGCCAGCAGCCACAAGACAGGGAGCTCCTACGAGCAGTACTTC. It translates to CASSHKTGSSYEQYF. This chain joins TRBV3-1 and TRBJ2-7; 7 bases line up with TRBD1. From germline, CDR1 is LGHDT and CDR2 YNNKEL (reference sequence). After removal of 3 bases from V and 0 bases from J, the junction contained 5 bases not matched to a gene. The CDR3 is 15 amino acids.

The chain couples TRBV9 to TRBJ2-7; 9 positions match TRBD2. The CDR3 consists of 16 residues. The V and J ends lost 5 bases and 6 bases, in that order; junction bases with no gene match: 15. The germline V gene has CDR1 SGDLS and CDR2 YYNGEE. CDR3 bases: TGTGCCAGCAGTGTGTATAGGCGGGAGGGCCCAGGCGAGCAGTACTTC. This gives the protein CASSVYRREGPGEQYF.

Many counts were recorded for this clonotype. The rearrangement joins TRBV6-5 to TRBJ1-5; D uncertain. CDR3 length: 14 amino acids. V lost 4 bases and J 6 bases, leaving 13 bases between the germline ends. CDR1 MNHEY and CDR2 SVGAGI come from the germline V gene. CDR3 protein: CASSWSGESQPQHF. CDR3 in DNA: TGTGCCAGCAGTTGGTCCGGGGAAAGTCAGCCCCAGCATTTT.

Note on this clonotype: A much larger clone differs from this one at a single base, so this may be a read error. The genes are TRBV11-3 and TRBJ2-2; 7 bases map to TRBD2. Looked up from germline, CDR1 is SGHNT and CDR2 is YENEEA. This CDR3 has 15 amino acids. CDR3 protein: CANSLASGHTGELFF. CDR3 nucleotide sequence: TGTGCCAACAGCTTGGCTAGCGGACACACCGGGGAGCTGTTTTTT.

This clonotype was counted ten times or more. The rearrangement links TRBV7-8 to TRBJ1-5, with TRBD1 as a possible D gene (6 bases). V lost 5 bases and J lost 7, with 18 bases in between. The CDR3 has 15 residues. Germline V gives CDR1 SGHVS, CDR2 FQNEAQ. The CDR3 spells CASSHPTGIGQPQHF. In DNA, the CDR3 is TGTGCCAGCAGCCACCCCACAGGGATAGGACAGCCCCAGCATTTT.

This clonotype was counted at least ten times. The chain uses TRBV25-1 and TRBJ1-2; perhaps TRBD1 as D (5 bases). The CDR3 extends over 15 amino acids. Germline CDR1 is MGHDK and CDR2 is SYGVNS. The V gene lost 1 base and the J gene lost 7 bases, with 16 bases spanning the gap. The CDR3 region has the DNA TGTGCCAGCAGTGAATCGCAGGCAGAGGGGTTTGGCTACACCTTC. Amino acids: CASSESQAEGFGYTF.

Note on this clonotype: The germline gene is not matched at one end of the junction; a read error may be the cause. This CDR3 is CASSTHTGRKVYSNQPQHF. The CDR3 DNA reads TGTGCCAGCAGTACACACACCGGGCGGAAGGTATATAGCAATCAGCCCCAGCATTTT. V and J are TRBV24-1 and TRBJ1-5; D remains ambiguous. CDR3 length equals 19 residues. The germline CDR1 and CDR2 sequences are KGHDR and SFDVKD.

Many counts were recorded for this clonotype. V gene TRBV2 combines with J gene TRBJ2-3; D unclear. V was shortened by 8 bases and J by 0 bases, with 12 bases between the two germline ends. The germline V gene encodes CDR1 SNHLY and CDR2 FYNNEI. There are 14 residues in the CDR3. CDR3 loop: CASLSSSSTDTQYF. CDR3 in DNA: TGTGCCAGCCTTAGCAGCTCTAGCACAGATACGCAGTATTTT. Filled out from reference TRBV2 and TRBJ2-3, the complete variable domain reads EPEVTQTPSHQVTQMGQEVILRCVPISNHLYFYWYRQILGQKVEFLVSFYNNEISEKSEIFDDQFSVERPDGSNFTLKIRSTKLEDSAMYFCASLSSSSTDTQYFGPGTRLTVL.

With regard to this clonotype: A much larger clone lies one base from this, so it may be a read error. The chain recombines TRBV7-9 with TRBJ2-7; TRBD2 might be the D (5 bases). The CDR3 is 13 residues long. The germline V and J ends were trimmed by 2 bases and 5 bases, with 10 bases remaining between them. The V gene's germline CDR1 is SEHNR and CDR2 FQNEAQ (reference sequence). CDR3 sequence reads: CASSLRERDEQYF. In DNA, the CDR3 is TGTGCCAGCAGCTTACGGGAAAGGGACGAGCAGTACTTC.

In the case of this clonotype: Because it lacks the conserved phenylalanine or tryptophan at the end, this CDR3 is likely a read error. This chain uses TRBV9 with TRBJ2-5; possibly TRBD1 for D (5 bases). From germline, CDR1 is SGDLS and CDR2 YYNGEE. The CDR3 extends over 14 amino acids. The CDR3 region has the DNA TGCGCCAGCAGCGTACTGCAGGGACAAGAGACCCAGTACTGC. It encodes CASSVLQGQETQYC.

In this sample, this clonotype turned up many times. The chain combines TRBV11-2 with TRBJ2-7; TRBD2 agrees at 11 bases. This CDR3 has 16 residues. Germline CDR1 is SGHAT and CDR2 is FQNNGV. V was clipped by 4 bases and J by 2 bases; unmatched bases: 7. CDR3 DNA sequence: TGTGCCAGCAGCTCCTGGACTAGCGGGCCTCCCTACGAGCAGTACTTC. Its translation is CASSSWTSGPPYEQYF.

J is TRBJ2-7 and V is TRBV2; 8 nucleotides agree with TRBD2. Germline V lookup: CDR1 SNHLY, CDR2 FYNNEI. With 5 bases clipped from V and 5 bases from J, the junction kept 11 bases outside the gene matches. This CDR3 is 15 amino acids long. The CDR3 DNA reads TGTGCCAGCAGTACAGCGGGGGAAGGGATGAACGAGCAGTACTTC. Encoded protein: CASSTAGEGMNEQYF. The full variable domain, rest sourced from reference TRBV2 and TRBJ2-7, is EPEVTQTPSHQVTQMGQEVILRCVPISNHLYFYWYRQILGQKVEFLVSFYNNEISEKSEIFDDQFSVERPDGSNFTLKIRSTKLEDSAMYFCASSTAGEGMNEQYFGPGTRLTVT.

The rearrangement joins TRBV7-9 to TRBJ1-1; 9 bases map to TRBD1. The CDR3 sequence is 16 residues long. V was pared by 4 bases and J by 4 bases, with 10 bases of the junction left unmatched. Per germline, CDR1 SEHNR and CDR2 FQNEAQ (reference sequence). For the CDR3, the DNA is TGTGCCAGCAGCTCCAAGCCGGGACAGGGTACCACTGAAGCTTTCTTT. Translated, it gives CASSSKPGQGTTEAFF.

CDR3 in DNA: TGTGCCAGCGGCCCGGGACAGGGGGTTGGTGGGGCCAACGTCCTGACTTTC. This encodes CASGPGQGVGGANVLTF. V usage is TRBV11-3 and J usage is TRBJ2-6; TRBD1 matches at 11 bases. CDR1 is SGHNT, CDR2 YENEEA, per germline. The CDR3 has 17 residues. The V gene end was trimmed by 8 bases and the J gene end by 3 bases; junction bases not matched to a gene: 9.

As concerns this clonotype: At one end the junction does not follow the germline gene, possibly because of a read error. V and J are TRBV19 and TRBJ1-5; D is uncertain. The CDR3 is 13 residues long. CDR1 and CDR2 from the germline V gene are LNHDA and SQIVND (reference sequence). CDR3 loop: CASNDWAHQPLHF. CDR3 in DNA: TGTGCCAGTAATGACTGGGCCCATCAGCCCCTGCATTTT.

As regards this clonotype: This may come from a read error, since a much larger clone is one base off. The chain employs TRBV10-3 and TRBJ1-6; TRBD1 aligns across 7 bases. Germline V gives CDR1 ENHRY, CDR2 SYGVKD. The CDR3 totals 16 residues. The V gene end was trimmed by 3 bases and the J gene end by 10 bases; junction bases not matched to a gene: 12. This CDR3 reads CAISEGTDRMGSPLHF. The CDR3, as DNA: TGTGCCATCAGTGAAGGGACAGACAGGATGGGATCACCCCTCCACTTT.

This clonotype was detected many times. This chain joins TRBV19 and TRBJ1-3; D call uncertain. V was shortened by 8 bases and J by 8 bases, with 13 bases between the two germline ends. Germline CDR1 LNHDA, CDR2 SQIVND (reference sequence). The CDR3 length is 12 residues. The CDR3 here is CASQDREHTIYF. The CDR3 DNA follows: TGTGCCAGTCAGGACCGGGAGCACACCATATATTTT.

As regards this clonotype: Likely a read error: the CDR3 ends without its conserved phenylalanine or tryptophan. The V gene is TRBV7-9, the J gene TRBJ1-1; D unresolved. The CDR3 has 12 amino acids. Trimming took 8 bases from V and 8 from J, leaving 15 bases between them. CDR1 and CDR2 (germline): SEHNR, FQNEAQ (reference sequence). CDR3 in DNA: TGTGCCAGCTCACCACTCCAGGACGAAGCTTTCTCT. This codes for CASSPLQDEAFS.

This CDR3 is CASSYEMIGEQYF. CDR3 DNA: TGTGCCAGTAGTTACGAGATGATTGGGGAGCAGTACTTC. This chain links TRBV19 with TRBJ2-7; D is uncertain. The CDR3 is made up of 13 amino acids. Germline V gene sequence: CDR1 LNHDA, CDR2 SQIVND (reference sequence). Trimming removed 5 bases at V and 7 bases at J, with 15 bases between.

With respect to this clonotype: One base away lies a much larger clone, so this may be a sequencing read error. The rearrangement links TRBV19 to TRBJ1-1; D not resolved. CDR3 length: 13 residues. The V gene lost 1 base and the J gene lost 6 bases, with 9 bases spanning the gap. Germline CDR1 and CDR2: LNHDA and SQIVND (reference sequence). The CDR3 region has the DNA TGTGCCAGTAGTATAGGTAGGCAGGCTGAAGCTTTCTTT. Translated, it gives CASSIGRQAEAFF.